This TCR beta chain was recorded in a study of CD8 T cells in ankylosing spondylitis. Study-level results: The study looked at matched synovial fluid samples from ankylosing spondylitis patients. Disease-linked clones were reported to be significantly enriched there.

CDR3 length equals 13 residues. V was trimmed by 3 bases and J by 0 bases, leaving 6 bases between them. Germline V gene sequence: CDR1 SGHVS, CDR2 FQNEAQ. This clonotype appeared many times. Antigen: not known. Molecular-barcoded quantitative 5'-RACE produced these TCR beta libraries. MiXCR, run by TCRdb on the 5' RACE reads, gives a single entry per CDR3 protein. This table has 240,000 or so distinct CDR3 sequences, approximately 9% appearing once. This TCR was sampled from a male donor with ankylosing spondylitis or in good health (not recorded which). The gene calls are TRBV7-8 and TRBJ2-7; D possibly corresponds to TRBD2 (5 bases). Sequencing was carried out using blood, either unsorted or a sorted T cell fraction (not recorded which). CDR3 amino acids: CASSLRDSYEQYF. As DNA, the CDR3 is TGTGCCAGCAGCTTGAGGGACTCCTACGAGCAGTACTTC.